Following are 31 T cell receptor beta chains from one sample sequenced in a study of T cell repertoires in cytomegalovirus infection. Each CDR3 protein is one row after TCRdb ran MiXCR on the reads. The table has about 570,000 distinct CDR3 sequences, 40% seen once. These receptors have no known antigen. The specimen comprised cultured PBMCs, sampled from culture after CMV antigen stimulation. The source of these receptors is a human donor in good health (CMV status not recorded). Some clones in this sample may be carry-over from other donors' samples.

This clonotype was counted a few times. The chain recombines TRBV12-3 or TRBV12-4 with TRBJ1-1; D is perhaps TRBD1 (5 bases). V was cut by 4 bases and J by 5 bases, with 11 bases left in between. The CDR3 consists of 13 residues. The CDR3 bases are TGTGCCAGCAGTTCATTAGGGGATACTGAAGCTTTCTTT. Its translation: CASSSLGDTEAFF.

The CDR3 nucleotides read TGTGCCAGCAGCTCCGAAGGGGTGCAGGGCAACTACTATGGCTACACCTTC. Protein: CASSSEGVQGNYYGYTF. The chain links TRBV5-6 to TRBJ1-2; maybe TRBD1 (5 bases). The CDR3 is 17 residues long. The ends were cut back, 3 bases at V and 3 bases at J, with 21 bases in the middle. Germline V gives CDR1 SGHDT, CDR2 YYEEEE.

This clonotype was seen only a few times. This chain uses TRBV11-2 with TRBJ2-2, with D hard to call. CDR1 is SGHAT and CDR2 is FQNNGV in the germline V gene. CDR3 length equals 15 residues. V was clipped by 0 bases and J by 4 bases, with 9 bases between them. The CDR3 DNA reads TGTGCCAGCAGCTTAGATCGGTTTAGCACCGGGGAGCTGTTTTTT. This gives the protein CASSLDRFSTGELFF.

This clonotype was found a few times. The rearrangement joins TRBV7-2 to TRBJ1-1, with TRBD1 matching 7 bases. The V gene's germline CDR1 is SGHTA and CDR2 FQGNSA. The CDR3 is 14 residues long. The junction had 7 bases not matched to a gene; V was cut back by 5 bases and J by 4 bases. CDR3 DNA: TGTGCCAGCAGCCGGGTGGCAGGGGGCACTGAAGCTTTCTTT. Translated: CASSRVAGGTEAFF.

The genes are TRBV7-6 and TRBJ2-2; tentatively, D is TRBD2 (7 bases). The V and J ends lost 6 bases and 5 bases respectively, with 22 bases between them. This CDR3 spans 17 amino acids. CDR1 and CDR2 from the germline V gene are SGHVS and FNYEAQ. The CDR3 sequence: CASRRRGGGLGTGELFF. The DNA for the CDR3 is TGTGCCAGCAGAAGAAGAGGGGGGGGCCTGGGGACCGGGGAGCTGTTTTTT. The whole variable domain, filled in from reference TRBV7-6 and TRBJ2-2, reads GAGVSQSPRYKVTKRGQDVALRCDPISGHVSLYWYRQALGQGPEFLTYFNYEAQQDKSGLPNDRFSAERPEGSISTLTIQRTEQRDSAMYRCASRRRGGGLGTGELFFGEGSRLTVL.

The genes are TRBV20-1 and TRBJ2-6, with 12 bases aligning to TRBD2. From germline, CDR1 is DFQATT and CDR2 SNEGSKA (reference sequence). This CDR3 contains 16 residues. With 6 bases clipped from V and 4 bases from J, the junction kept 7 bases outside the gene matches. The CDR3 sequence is CSATTSGSAGANVLTF. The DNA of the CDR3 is TGCAGTGCGACGACTAGCGGGAGTGCCGGGGCCAACGTCCTGACTTTC.

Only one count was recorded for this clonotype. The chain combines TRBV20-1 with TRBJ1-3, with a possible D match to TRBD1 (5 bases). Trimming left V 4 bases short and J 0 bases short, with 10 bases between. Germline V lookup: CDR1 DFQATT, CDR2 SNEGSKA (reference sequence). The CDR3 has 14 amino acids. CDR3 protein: CSAMTANSGNTIYF. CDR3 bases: TGCAGTGCTATGACAGCGAACTCTGGAAACACCATATATTTT.

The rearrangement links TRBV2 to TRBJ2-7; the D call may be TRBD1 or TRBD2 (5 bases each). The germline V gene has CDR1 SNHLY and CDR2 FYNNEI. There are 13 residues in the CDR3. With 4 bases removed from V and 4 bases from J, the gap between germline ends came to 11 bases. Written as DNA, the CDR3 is TGTGCCAGCAGTGGGGGACGCGGATACGAGCAGTACTTC. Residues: CASSGGRGYEQYF.

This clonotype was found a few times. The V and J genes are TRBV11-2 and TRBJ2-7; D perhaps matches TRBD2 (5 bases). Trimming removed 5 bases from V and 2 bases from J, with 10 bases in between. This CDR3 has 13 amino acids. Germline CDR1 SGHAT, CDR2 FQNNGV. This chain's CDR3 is CASSPPGTYEQYF. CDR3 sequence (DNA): TGTGCCAGCAGCCCCCCGGGGACCTACGAGCAGTACTTC.

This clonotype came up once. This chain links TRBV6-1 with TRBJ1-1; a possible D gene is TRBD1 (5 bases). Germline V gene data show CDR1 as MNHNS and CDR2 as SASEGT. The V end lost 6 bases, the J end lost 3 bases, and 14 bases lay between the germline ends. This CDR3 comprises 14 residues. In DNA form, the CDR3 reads TGTGCCAGCAGCAGAGGGGTCATGGACACTGAAGCTTTCTTT. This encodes CASSRGVMDTEAFF.

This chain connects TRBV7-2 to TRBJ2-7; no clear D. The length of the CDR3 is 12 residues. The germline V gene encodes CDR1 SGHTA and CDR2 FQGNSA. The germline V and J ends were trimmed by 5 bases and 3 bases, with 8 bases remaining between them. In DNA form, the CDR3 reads TGTGCCAGCAGCGTAGTGGGCTACGAGCAGTACTTC. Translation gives CASSVVGYEQYF.

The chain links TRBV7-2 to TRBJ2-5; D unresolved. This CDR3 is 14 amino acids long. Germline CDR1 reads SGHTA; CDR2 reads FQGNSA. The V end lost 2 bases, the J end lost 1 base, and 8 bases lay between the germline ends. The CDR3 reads CASSLRAGQETQYF. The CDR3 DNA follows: TGTGCCAGCAGCTTACGGGCAGGCCAAGAGACCCAGTACTTC.

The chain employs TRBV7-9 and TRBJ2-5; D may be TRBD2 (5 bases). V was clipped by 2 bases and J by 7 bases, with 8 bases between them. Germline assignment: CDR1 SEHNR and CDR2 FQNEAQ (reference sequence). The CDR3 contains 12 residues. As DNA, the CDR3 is TGTGCCAGCAGCTTATGGGAGCGGACCCAGTACTTC. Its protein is CASSLWERTQYF.

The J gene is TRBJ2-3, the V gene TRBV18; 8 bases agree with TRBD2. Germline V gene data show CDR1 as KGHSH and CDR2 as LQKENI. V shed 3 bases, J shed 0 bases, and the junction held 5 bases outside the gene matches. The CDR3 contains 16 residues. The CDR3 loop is CASSPPGLGSTDTQYF. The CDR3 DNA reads TGTGCCAGCTCACCGCCGGGACTAGGGAGCACAGATACGCAGTATTTT.

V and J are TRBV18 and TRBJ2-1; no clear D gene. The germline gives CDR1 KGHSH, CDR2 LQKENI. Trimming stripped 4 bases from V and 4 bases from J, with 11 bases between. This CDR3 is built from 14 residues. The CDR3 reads CASSLSTVYNEQFF. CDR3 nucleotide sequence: TGTGCCAGCTCACTTTCGACTGTGTACAATGAGCAGTTCTTC.

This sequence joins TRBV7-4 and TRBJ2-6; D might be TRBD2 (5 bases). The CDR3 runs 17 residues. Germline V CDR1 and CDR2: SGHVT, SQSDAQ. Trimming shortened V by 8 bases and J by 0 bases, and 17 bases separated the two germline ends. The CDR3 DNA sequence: TGTGCCAGCGGAAGAGAGGGAGTTAGCTCTGGGGCCAACGTCCTGACTTTC. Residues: CASGREGVSSGANVLTF.

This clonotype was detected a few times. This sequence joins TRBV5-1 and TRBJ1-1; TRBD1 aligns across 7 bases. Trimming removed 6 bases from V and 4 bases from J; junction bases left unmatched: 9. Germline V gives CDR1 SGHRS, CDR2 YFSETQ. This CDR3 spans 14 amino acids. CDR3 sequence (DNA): TGCGCCAGCACCCGACAGGGAAGGAGCACTGAAGCTTTCTTT. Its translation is CASTRQGRSTEAFF.

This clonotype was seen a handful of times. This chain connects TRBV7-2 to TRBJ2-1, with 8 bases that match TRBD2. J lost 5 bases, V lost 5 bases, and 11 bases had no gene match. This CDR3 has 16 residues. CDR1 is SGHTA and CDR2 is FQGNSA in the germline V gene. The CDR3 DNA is TGTGCCAGCAGCGGGGAAGCGGGAGCCGTCAACAATGAGCAGTTCTTC. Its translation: CASSGEAGAVNNEQFF.

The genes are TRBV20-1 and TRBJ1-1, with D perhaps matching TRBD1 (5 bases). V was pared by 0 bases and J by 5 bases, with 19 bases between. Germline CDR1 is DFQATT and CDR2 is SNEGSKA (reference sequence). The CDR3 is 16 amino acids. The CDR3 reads CSARDLNWGGRTEAFF. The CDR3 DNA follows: TGCAGTGCTAGAGATCTCAACTGGGGGGGTCGGACTGAAGCTTTCTTT.

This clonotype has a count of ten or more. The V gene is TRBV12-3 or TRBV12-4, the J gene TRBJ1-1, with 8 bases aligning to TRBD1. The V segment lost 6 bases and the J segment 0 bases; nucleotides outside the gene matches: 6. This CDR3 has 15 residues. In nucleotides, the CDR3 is TGTGCCAGCAGCAACAGGGGGACCATGAACACTGAAGCTTTCTTT. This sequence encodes CASSNRGTMNTEAFF.

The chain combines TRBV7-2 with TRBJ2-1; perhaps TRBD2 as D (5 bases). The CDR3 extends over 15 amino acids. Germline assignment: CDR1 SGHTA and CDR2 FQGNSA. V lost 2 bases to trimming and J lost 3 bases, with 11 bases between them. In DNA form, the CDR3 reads TGTGCCAGCAGCTTAAGCCCCGGGAACTACAATGAGCAGTTCTTC. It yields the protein CASSLSPGNYNEQFF. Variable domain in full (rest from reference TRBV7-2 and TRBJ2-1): GAGVSQSPSNKVTEKGKDVELRCDPISGHTALYWYRQSLGQGLEFLIYFQGNSAPDKSGLPSDRFSAERTGGSVSTLTIQRTQQEDSAVYLCASSLSPGNYNEQFFGPGTRLTVL.

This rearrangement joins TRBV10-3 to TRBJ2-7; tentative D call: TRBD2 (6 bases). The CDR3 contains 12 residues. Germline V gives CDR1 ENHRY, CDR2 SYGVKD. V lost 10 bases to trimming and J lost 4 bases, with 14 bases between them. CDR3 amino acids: CASRLGSYEQYF. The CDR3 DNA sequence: TGTGCCAGCCGACTAGGTTCTTACGAGCAGTACTTC.

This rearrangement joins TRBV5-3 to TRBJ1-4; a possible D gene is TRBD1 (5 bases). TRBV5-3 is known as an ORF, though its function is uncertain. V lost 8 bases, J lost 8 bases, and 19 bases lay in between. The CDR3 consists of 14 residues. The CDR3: CASSTASGTEKLFF. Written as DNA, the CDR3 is TGTGCCAGCAGCACAGCCTCGGGGACGGAAAAACTGTTTTTT.

CDR3 nucleotides: TGCAGTGCTAGGTTGGGGTCCGGGCAGCCCCAGCATTTT. Translation gives CSARLGSGQPQHF. This sequence joins TRBV20-1 and TRBJ1-5; D is unclear. The length of the CDR3 is 13 residues. V was clipped by 3 bases and J by 7 bases, with 13 bases between them. Looked up from germline, CDR1 is DFQATT and CDR2 is SNEGSKA (reference sequence).

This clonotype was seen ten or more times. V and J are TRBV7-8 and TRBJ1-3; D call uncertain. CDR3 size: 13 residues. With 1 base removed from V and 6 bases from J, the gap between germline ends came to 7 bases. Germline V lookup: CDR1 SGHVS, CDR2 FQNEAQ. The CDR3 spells CASSLELKNTIYF. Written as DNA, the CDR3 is TGTGCCAGCAGCTTAGAGCTGAAAAACACCATATATTTT.

Here the CDR3 reads CASSHPDLMNTEAFF. The CDR3 DNA reads TGCGCCAGCAGCCACCCCGACCTAATGAACACTGAAGCTTTCTTT. The genes are TRBV4-1 and TRBJ1-1; D call uncertain. Trimming took off 3 bases at V and 0 bases at J, with 11 bases between the two ends. Germline loops: CDR1 MGHRA, CDR2 YSYEKL. The CDR3 has 15 amino acids.

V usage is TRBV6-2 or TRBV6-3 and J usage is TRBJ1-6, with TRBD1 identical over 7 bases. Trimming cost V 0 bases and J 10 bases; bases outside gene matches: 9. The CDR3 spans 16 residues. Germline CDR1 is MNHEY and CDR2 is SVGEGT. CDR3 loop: CASSYSKGGSSSPLHF. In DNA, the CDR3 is TGTGCCAGCAGTTACTCGAAAGGGGGCTCTTCGTCACCCCTCCACTTT.

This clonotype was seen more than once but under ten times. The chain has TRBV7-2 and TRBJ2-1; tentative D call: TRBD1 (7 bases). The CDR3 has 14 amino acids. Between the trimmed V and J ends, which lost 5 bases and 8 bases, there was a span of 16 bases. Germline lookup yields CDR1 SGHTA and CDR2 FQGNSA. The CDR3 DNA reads TGTGCCAGCAGCCGTGGCGGAGGGGGCTATGAGCAGTTCTTC. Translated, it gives CASSRGGGGYEQFF.

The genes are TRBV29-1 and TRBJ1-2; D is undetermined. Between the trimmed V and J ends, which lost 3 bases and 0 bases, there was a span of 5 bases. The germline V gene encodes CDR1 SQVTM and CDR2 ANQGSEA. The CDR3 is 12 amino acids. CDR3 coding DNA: TGCAGCGTTGATAGCCCTAACTATGGCTACACCTTC. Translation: CSVDSPNYGYTF.

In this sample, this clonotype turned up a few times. The CDR3 DNA sequence: TGTGCCAGCAGTCCCCCCGCTTCCATGAACACTGAAGCTTTCTTT. Its protein product is CASSPPASMNTEAFF. The V gene is TRBV28, the J gene TRBJ1-1; D is unclear. Trimming left V 5 bases short and J 0 bases short, with 13 bases between. This CDR3 is 15 amino acids long. Germline V gene data show CDR1 as MDHEN and CDR2 as SYDVKM.

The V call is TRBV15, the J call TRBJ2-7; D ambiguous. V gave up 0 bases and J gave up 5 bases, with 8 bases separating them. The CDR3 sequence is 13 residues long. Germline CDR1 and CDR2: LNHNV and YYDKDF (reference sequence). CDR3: CATSRDHLDEQYF. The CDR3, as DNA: TGTGCCACCAGCAGAGATCACCTAGACGAGCAGTACTTC.